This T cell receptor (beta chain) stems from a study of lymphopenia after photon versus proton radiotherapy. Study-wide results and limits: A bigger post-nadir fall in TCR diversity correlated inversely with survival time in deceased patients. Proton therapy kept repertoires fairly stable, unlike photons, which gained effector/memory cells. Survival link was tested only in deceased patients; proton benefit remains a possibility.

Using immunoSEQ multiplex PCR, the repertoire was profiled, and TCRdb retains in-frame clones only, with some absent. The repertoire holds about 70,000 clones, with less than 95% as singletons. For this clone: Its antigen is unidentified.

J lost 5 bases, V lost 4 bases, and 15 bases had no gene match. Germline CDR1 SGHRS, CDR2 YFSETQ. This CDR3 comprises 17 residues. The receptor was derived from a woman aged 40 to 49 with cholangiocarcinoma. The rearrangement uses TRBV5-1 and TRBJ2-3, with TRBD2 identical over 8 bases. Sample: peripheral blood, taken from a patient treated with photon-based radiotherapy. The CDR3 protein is CASSRLETSDSRDTQYF. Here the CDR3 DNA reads TGCGCCAGCAGCCGGCTCGAGACTAGCGATTCGAGAGATACGCAGTATTTT. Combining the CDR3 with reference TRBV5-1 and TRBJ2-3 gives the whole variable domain KAGVTQTPRYLIKTRGQQVTLSCSPISGHRSVSWYQQTPGQGLQFLFEYFSETQRNKGNFPGRFSGRQFSNSRSEMNVSTLELGDSALYLCASSRLETSDSRDTQYFGPGTRLTVL.